What follows is one T cell receptor (beta chain) and its context. The germline gene is not matched at one end of the junction; a read error may be the cause. Different DNA sequences within this sample yield the same CDR3. Primers for the PCR totalled 60 Vbeta and 13 Jbeta. TCRdb's table, derived via immunoSEQ multiplex PCR, lists solely in-frame clones and lacks some. The sample spans some 75,000 clones; the ten largest clones claim 7.5%. The data derive from a study of cytomegalovirus exposure and HLA in healthy donors. Germline loops: CDR1 GTSNPN, CDR2 SVGIG (reference sequence). This CDR3 is 12 amino acids long.

This rearrangement joins TRBV30 to TRBJ1-1, with 8 nucleotides matching TRBD1. What was sequenced was PBMCs. The receptor was isolated from a female donor in good health and CMV-seropositive. The CDR3 region is CAWSEGQAEAFF. DNA of the CDR3: TGTGCCTGGAGTGAGGGACAGGCTGAGGCTTTCTTT. Looking up the rest from reference TRBV30 and TRBJ1-1 gives the full variable domain: SQTIHQWPATLVQPVGSPLSLECTVEGTSNPNLYWYRQAAGRGLQLLFYSVGIGQISSEVPQNLSASRPQDRQFILSSKKLLLSDSGFYLCAWSEGQAEAFFGQGTRLTVV.